These 22 T cell receptor beta chains originate from one sample sequenced in a study of T cells in localized non-small cell lung cancer (dated by TCRdb to the early 2020s). Library creation used the immunoSEQ multiplex PCR assay. The table comes from immuneACCESS by way of TCRdb, which keeps in-frame sequences with V and J called. Part of the clones is missing from these tables; in studies checked, under half for an unresolved V gene and the rest for unknown reasons. This sample lists some 16,000 clones; around 89% were detected once. Under 4.5% of the sample goes to the ten largest clones. The source was peripheral blood, collected before any cancer treatment. These TCRs come from a male donor at least 60 years old with stage II squamous cell lung carcinoma.

In its sample, this clone was seen once. The chain is built from TRBV27 and TRBJ1-5; TRBD1 matches 7 bases. This CDR3 is 13 amino acids long. Germline V gene sequence: CDR1 MNHEY, CDR2 SMNVEV (reference sequence). Trimming removed 6 bases from V and 6 bases from J; junction bases left unmatched: 5. The CDR3 protein is CASRRQGGQPQHF. CDR3 nucleotides: TGTGCCAGCAGGAGACAGGGCGGTCAGCCCCAGCATTTT.

The genes are TRBV27 and TRBJ2-1; D call uncertain. V was shortened by 3 bases and J by 6 bases, with 18 bases between the two germline ends. Germline V lookup: CDR1 MNHEY, CDR2 SMNVEV (reference sequence). The CDR3 spans 16 residues. Written as DNA, the CDR3 is TGTGCCAGCAGTTTGATCCCGCAGACAAACCTCAATGAGCAGTTCTTC. Amino acid sequence: CASSLIPQTNLNEQFF.

The chain employs TRBV18 and TRBJ2-5, with D uncertain. Germline lookup yields CDR1 KGHSH and CDR2 LQKENI. There are 14 residues in the CDR3. Trimming cost V 3 bases and J 1 base, with 9 bases left between them. DNA of the CDR3: TGTGCCAGCTCACCTCCGAGTCTCCAAGAGACCCAGTACTTC. Its translation: CASSPPSLQETQYF.

The chain links TRBV7-9 to TRBJ2-7, with D possibly matching TRBD2 (6 bases). Trimming cost V 6 bases and J 5 bases, with 11 bases left between them. CDR1 and CDR2 from the germline V gene are SEHNR and FQNEAQ (reference sequence). The CDR3 has 12 amino acids. CDR3 residues: CASRVGGDEQYF. CDR3 DNA: TGTGCCAGCAGGGTCGGAGGGGACGAGCAGTACTTC.

This clone was observed a few times. CDR3 residues: CASSLGGGDYGYTF. The CDR3 nucleotides read TGTGCCAGCAGTTTAGGAGGCGGGGACTATGGCTACACCTTC. This sequence joins TRBV28 and TRBJ1-2; D call uncertain. Trimming pared 2 bases from V and 3 bases from J, leaving 10 bases between. Germline-derived CDR1 and CDR2 are MDHEN and SYDVKM. The CDR3 has 14 amino acids.

The gene calls are TRBV7-8 and TRBJ2-1, with D perhaps TRBD2 (5 bases). Looked up from germline, CDR1 is SGHVS and CDR2 is FQNEAQ. The CDR3 is made up of 13 amino acids. V was pared by 3 bases and J by 13 bases, with 16 bases between. The CDR3 loop reads CASSLAGTRGQFF. As DNA, the CDR3 is TGTGCCAGCAGCTTGGCCGGTACACGGGGTCAGTTCTTC.

V usage is TRBV28 and J usage is TRBJ1-6; the match to TRBD1 covers 7 bases. CDR3 length: 15 amino acids. The V gene's germline CDR1 is MDHEN and CDR2 SYDVKM. V lost 6 bases, J lost 10 bases, and 12 bases stayed unmatched. The CDR3 protein is CASRYRDRLGSPLHF. The DNA for the CDR3 is TGTGCCAGCAGGTACAGGGACAGACTCGGGTCACCCCTCCACTTT.

The chain recombines TRBV30 with TRBJ2-1; 7 nucleotides match TRBD2. Germline CDR1 is GTSNPN and CDR2 is SVGIG (reference sequence). There are 16 residues in the CDR3. V shed 1 base, J shed 8 bases, and the junction held 14 bases outside the gene matches. This CDR3 is CAWSAGATAGADEQFF. CDR3 DNA sequence: TGTGCCTGGAGTGCGGGCGCCACGGCGGGAGCCGATGAGCAGTTCTTC. Full variable domain (missing parts from reference TRBV30 and TRBJ2-1): SQTIHQWPATLVQPVGSPLSLECTVEGTSNPNLYWYRQAAGRGLQLLFYSVGIGQISSEVPQNLSASRPQDRQFILSSKKLLLSDSGFYLCAWSAGATAGADEQFFGPGTRLTVL.

The chain combines TRBV5-4 with TRBJ1-1; TRBD1 is a possible D gene (6 bases). V was clipped by 0 bases and J by 1 base, with 22 bases between them. Per germline, CDR1 SGHNT and CDR2 YYREEE (reference sequence). This CDR3 comprises 19 residues. As DNA, the CDR3 is TGTGCCAGCAGCTTGGTAATGGGCAGGGGACGAGGGGGGAACACTGAAGCTTTCTTT. This encodes CASSLVMGRGRGGNTEAFF.

J is TRBJ2-1 and V is TRBV4-1; TRBD2 aligns across 7 bases. Germline V gives CDR1 MGHRA, CDR2 YSYEKL. Losses at the gene ends were 0 bases for V and 0 bases for J; bases not matched to a gene: 5. This CDR3 comprises 17 residues. In DNA form, the CDR3 reads TGCGCCAGCAGCCAAGATTGGCGGGAGAGCTCCTACAATGAGCAGTTCTTC. Protein: CASSQDWRESSYNEQFF.

The rearrangement links TRBV7-2 to TRBJ2-7; D gene uncertain. The V and J ends lost 4 bases and 3 bases respectively, with 7 bases between them. This CDR3 has 12 residues. CDR1 and CDR2 from the germline V gene are SGHTA and FQGNSA. For the CDR3, the DNA is TGTGCCAGCAGCTCCCTAGGCTACGAGCAGTACTTC. Its protein product is CASSSLGYEQYF.

This clone was counted a single time. The V gene is TRBV25-1, the J gene TRBJ2-2; unclear D gene. Trimming cost V 3 bases and J 0 bases, with 11 bases left between them. The CDR3 consists of 16 residues. Germline CDR1 is MGHDK and CDR2 is SYGVNS. The chain's CDR3 is CASSDARFSNTGELFF. In DNA, the CDR3 is TGTGCCAGCAGTGACGCTAGATTTTCGAACACCGGGGAGCTGTTTTTT.

The table lists this clone with a few counts. The chain employs TRBV29-1 and TRBJ1-2; TRBD1 aligns across 9 bases. CDR3 size: 12 residues. CDR1 and CDR2 (germline): SQVTM, ANQGSEA. The J segment lost 8 bases and the V segment lost 4 bases, leaving 5 bases of the junction unmatched. CDR3: CSVGGQGEGYTF. CDR3 nucleotides: TGCAGCGTTGGGGGACAGGGTGAGGGCTACACCTTC. Complete variable domain (other parts from reference TRBV29-1 and TRBJ1-2): SAVISQKPSRDICQRGTSLTIQCQVDSQVTMMFWYRQQPGQSLTLIATANQGSEATYESGFVIDKFPISRPNLTFSTLTVSNMSPEDSSIYLCSVGGQGEGYTFGSGTRLTVV.

The genes are TRBV2 and TRBJ1-4, with a possible D match to TRBD1 (5 bases). From germline, CDR1 is SNHLY and CDR2 FYNNEI. The CDR3 loop spans 14 amino acids. V gave up 3 bases and J gave up 7 bases, with 12 bases separating them. The CDR3: CASSDRGDSEKLFF. The DNA of the CDR3 is TGTGCCAGCAGTGACCGGGGGGATAGTGAAAAACTGTTTTTT.

V gene TRBV10-3 combines with J gene TRBJ1-2; 7 bases are a match to TRBD1. Germline V gene sequence: CDR1 ENHRY, CDR2 SYGVKD. There are 14 residues in the CDR3. Germline trimming cut 4 bases from V and 4 bases from J; bases unmatched to any gene: 6. The CDR3 is CAISGDSSSYGYTF. The CDR3 nucleotides read TGTGCCATCAGTGGGGACAGCAGCTCCTATGGCTACACCTTC.

The V and J genes are TRBV25-1 and TRBJ2-1; 7 bases fit TRBD2. Germline V gene sequence: CDR1 MGHDK, CDR2 SYGVNS. This CDR3 contains 17 residues. Trimming at V came to 2 bases and at J to 1 base, leaving 8 bases not matched to a gene. DNA for the CDR3: TGTGCCAGCAGTGAAGGCCCTTCGCGGGGGTCCTACAATGAGCAGTTCTTC. Translated, it gives CASSEGPSRGSYNEQFF.

V usage is TRBV25-1 and J usage is TRBJ2-7, with D possibly being TRBD1 (5 bases). The length of the CDR3 is 16 residues. Germline V lookup: CDR1 MGHDK, CDR2 SYGVNS. Trimming removed 3 bases from V and 3 bases from J, with 18 bases in between. Written as DNA, the CDR3 is TGTGCCAGCAGTGATTTGGGCCCAGGGAAGGTCTACGAGCAGTACTTC. The encoded protein is CASSDLGPGKVYEQYF.

The chain combines TRBV9 with TRBJ2-3; D possibly corresponds to TRBD2 (7 bases). Germline-derived CDR1 and CDR2 are SGDLS and YYNGEE. The CDR3 runs to 15 residues. Trimming took 4 bases from V and 3 from J, leaving 15 bases between them. In DNA form, the CDR3 reads TGTGCCAGCAGCCCTCCGGGGGGCAGGACAGATACGCAGTATTTT. It yields the protein CASSPPGGRTDTQYF.

This chain links TRBV15 with TRBJ2-3; 7 nucleotides line up with TRBD2. Germline V gene sequence: CDR1 LNHNV, CDR2 YYDKDF (reference sequence). This CDR3 region has 17 residues. Germline trimming cut 3 bases from V and 0 bases from J; bases unmatched to any gene: 9. The CDR3 reads CATSRYPRGVSTDTQYF. The DNA of the CDR3 is TGTGCCACCAGCAGGTATCCCCGGGGGGTTAGCACAGATACGCAGTATTTT. The full variable domain, with the rest looked up from reference TRBV15 and TRBJ2-3, is DAMVIQNPRYQVTQFGKPVTLSCSQTLNHNVMYWYQQKSSQAPKLLFHYYDKDFNNEADTPDNFQSRRPNTSFCFLDIRSPGLGDTAMYLCATSRYPRGVSTDTQYFGPGTRLTVL.

The rearrangement links TRBV23-1 to TRBJ1-2, with 7 bases lining up with TRBD1. TRBV23-1 is an ORF, and what it does is uncertain. Trimming removed 3 bases from V and 5 bases from J; junction bases left unmatched: 6. The CDR3 length is 14 residues. This CDR3 reads CASSQRTGVYGYTF. Written as DNA, the CDR3 is TGCGCCAGCAGTCAGCGGACAGGAGTTTATGGCTACACCTTC.

This chain connects TRBV4-1 to TRBJ1-3; TRBD1 matches 7 bases. This CDR3 spans 19 amino acids. The V gene end was trimmed by 4 bases and the J gene end by 4 bases; junction bases not matched to a gene: 19. CDR1 and CDR2 from the germline V gene are MGHRA and YSYEKL. The CDR3 bases are TGCGCCAGCAGCCCCCACGGGACGATGGACAGGACGTTAGGAAACACCATATATTTT. Translating it yields CASSPHGTMDRTLGNTIYF.

The rearrangement joins TRBV5-1 to TRBJ1-1, with a tentative D call TRBD1 (5 bases). CDR1 and CDR2 from the germline V gene are SGHRS and YFSETQ. CDR3 length: 15 residues. V lost 4 bases and J 1 base, leaving 14 bases between the germline ends. The CDR3 region is CASSDVAGSNTEAFF. Here the CDR3 DNA reads TGCGCCAGCAGCGACGTGGCAGGGTCGAACACTGAAGCTTTCTTT.